The present TCR beta chain was sequenced within a study of blood T cell repertoires in COVID-19. The protocol was immunoSEQ multiplex PCR, while the TCRdb copy is restricted to in-frame clones and leaves out a portion. The sample gives roughly 200,000 clones, about 89% of which show up once; 6.5% to 8.5% is in the top ten. The material sequenced was peripheral blood. This receptor was taken from a man aged 35-49 years with acute or convalescent COVID-19.

Here the CDR3 reads CASSKGLTGFYNYGYTF. The CDR3 DNA reads as TGTGCCAGCAGCAAAGGGTTGACAGGGTTCTACAACTATGGCTACACCTTC. The chain recombines TRBV7-9 with TRBJ1-2, with 7 bases aligning to TRBD1. This CDR3 contains 17 residues. Unmatched junction bases numbered 14, after V lost 5 bases and J lost 2 bases. Germline CDR1 and CDR2: SEHNR and FQNEAQ (reference sequence). The full variable domain, with the rest looked up from reference TRBV7-9 and TRBJ1-2, is DTGVSQNPRHKITKRGQNVTFRCDPISEHNRLYWYRQTLGQGPEFLTYFQNEAQLEKSRLLSDRFSAERPKGSFSTLEIQRTEQGDSAMYLCASSKGLTGFYNYGYTFGSGTRLTVV.